The 19 T cell receptor beta chains below were found in one sample sequenced in a study of a mutant IDH1 vaccine in newly diagnosed glioma. The time point here: week 5, during vaccination. Doses consisted of 300 ug of mutant IDH1 20-mer peptide each, paired with topical imiquimod. Their target antigens are unknown. Clones were sequenced by immunoSEQ multiplex PCR, and TCRdb holds only the in-frame ones, with some missing. The sample has around 61,000 clones, 85% to 90% seen once; the top ten hold about 4.6%. This specimen was PBMCs, taken from a glioma patient whose treatment included an IDH1 peptide vaccine. These receptors all come from a woman in her forties with glioma.

The chain links TRBV19 to TRBJ1-2; possible D gene TRBD1, 5 bases. CDR1 LNHDA and CDR2 SQIVND come from the germline V gene (reference sequence). The CDR3 spans 18 residues. The ends were cut back, 2 bases at V and 0 bases at J, with 19 bases in the middle. The chain's CDR3 is CASSIRTSSLGTNYGYTF. In DNA form, the CDR3 reads TGTGCCAGTAGTATAAGGACATCTTCCTTGGGGACTAACTATGGCTACACCTTC.

The chain recombines TRBV10-3 with TRBJ2-1, with D possibly TRBD1 on 6 matching bases. Trimming removed 2 bases from V and 9 bases from J, with 20 bases in between. Germline-derived CDR1 and CDR2 are ENHRY and SYGVKD. CDR3 size: 16 residues. For the CDR3, the DNA is TGTGCCATCAGTGAGGGACTTCCGCCGGGCAGGGGTGAGCAGTTCTTC. As protein: CAISEGLPPGRGEQFF.

This chain uses TRBV28 with TRBJ1-1, with D uncertain. The CDR3 is 11 residues long. V was trimmed by 5 bases and J by 11 bases, leaving 12 bases between them. Looked up from germline, CDR1 is MDHEN and CDR2 is SYDVKM. The CDR3: CASSLTQIAFF. DNA of the CDR3: TGTGCCAGCAGTCTAACCCAGATCGCTTTCTTT. Filled out from reference TRBV28 and TRBJ1-1, the complete variable domain reads DVKVTQSSRYLVKRTGEKVFLECVQDMDHENMFWYRQDPGLGLRLIYFSYDVKMKEKGDIPEGYSVSREKKERFSLILESASTNQTSMYLCASSLTQIAFFGQGTRLTVV.

The V call is TRBV6-5, the J call TRBJ1-5; maybe TRBD1 (6 bases). V was pared by 5 bases and J by 4 bases, with 12 bases between. The germline V gene encodes CDR1 MNHEY and CDR2 SVGAGI. This CDR3 contains 14 residues. The CDR3 bases are TGTGCCAGCAGTCCGGGACATCCGAATCAGCCCCAGCATTTT. This encodes CASSPGHPNQPQHF.

This rearrangement joins TRBV15 to TRBJ2-7; 11 bases align to TRBD1. Unmatched junction bases numbered 1, after V lost 1 base and J lost 2 bases. CDR1 is LNHNV, CDR2 YYDKDF, per germline (reference sequence). The CDR3 contains 15 residues. The CDR3 bases are TGTGCCACCAGCAGAGGGGACAGGGGGGCCTACGAGCAGTACTTC. Amino acid sequence: CATSRGDRGAYEQYF.

This chain joins TRBV5-1 and TRBJ1-4, with 7 positions matching TRBD1. Trimming removed 1 base from V and 3 bases from J; junction bases left unmatched: 3. This CDR3 has 15 residues. Germline CDR1 SGHRS, CDR2 YFSETQ. As DNA, the CDR3 is TGCGCCAGCAGCTTGTCCGGGACAGCTAATGAAAAACTGTTTTTT. Its translation: CASSLSGTANEKLFF.

Only one count was recorded for this clone. This rearrangement joins TRBV10-2 to TRBJ2-7, with D possibly matching TRBD2 (6 bases). V gave up 8 bases and J gave up 3 bases, with 17 bases separating them. Germline V gene sequence: CDR1 WSHSY, CDR2 SAAADI. This CDR3 is 14 amino acids long. The DNA of the CDR3 is TGCGCCAGCCTCCCGTCGCGGGGAAACTACGAGCAGTACTTC. It codes for CASLPSRGNYEQYF.

The chain couples TRBV10-3 to TRBJ1-6; D ambiguous. Trimming took off 4 bases at V and 5 bases at J, with 9 bases between the two ends. Germline CDR1 and CDR2: ENHRY and SYGVKD. CDR3 length equals 14 residues. Written as DNA, the CDR3 is TGTGCCATCAGTGTTGGGGTGGATAATTCACCCCTCCACTTT. Translation gives CAISVGVDNSPLHF.

This clone was detected only once. This chain links TRBV5-4 with TRBJ2-6; D gene ambiguous. V dropped 0 bases and J dropped 2 bases, with 6 bases sitting between them. Germline CDR1 is SGHNT and CDR2 is YYREEE (reference sequence). The CDR3 is made up of 15 amino acids. This CDR3 is CASSLGVTGANVLTF. DNA for the CDR3: TGTGCCAGCAGCTTGGGAGTAACTGGGGCCAACGTCCTGACTTTC.

The chain joins TRBV30 to TRBJ2-4; TRBD1 agrees at 7 bases. Germline loops: CDR1 GTSNPN, CDR2 SVGIG (reference sequence). The CDR3 contains 12 residues. The V segment lost 4 bases and the J segment 7 bases; nucleotides outside the gene matches: 4. The DNA of the CDR3 is TGTGCCTGGAAGGGACAGAGGAACATTCAGTACTTC. Translation: CAWKGQRNIQYF. Full variable domain (outside the CDR3, taken from reference TRBV30 and TRBJ2-4): SQTIHQWPATLVQPVGSPLSLECTVEGTSNPNLYWYRQAAGRGLQLLFYSVGIGQISSEVPQNLSASRPQDRQFILSSKKLLLSDSGFYLCAWKGQRNIQYFGAGTRLSVL.

This chain links TRBV27 with TRBJ1-2, with 8 bases matching TRBD1. Trimming took 5 bases from V and 3 from J; bases not matched to a gene: 5. CDR1 MNHEY and CDR2 SMNVEV come from the germline V gene (reference sequence). The CDR3 consists of 14 residues. The CDR3 DNA sequence: TGTGCCAGCAGTCCGGGACAGGCTTACTATGGCTACACCTTC. Its protein product is CASSPGQAYYGYTF.

The chain couples TRBV19 to TRBJ2-2, with D tentatively TRBD1 or TRBD2 (5 bases each). This CDR3 is 15 amino acids long. Germline V gene lookup returns CDR1 LNHDA and CDR2 SQIVND (reference sequence). Trimming took 5 bases from V and 4 from J, leaving 14 bases between them. The chain's CDR3 is CASSSRARATGELFF. Here the CDR3 DNA reads TGTGCCAGTAGTTCCAGGGCGCGGGCCACCGGGGAGCTGTTTTTT. The full variable domain, completed using reference TRBV19 and TRBJ2-2, is DGGITQSPKYLFRKEGQNVTLSCEQNLNHDAMYWYRQDPGQGLRLIYYSQIVNDFQKGDIAEGYSVSREKKESFPLTVTSAQKNPTAFYLCASSSRARATGELFFGEGSRLTVL.

This sequence joins TRBV10-1 and TRBJ1-1; 7 nucleotides match TRBD1. Germline CDR1 and CDR2: WNHNN and SYGVQD (reference sequence). Trimming took 6 bases from V and 1 from J; bases not matched to a gene: 11. There are 16 residues in the CDR3. For the CDR3, the DNA is TGCGCCAGCAGATTACTGAAGGGGGCACGGAACACTGAAGCTTTCTTT. Residues: CASRLLKGARNTEAFF.

The genes are TRBV5-1 and TRBJ1-4, with D possibly matching TRBD1 (5 bases). The V gene lost 3 bases and the J gene lost 0 bases, with 18 bases spanning the gap. CDR3 length: 18 amino acids. From germline, CDR1 is SGHRS and CDR2 YFSETQ. The CDR3 DNA is TGCGCCAGCAGCTGGACGCCCTTGGGGCTTTCAACTAATGAAAAACTGTTTTTT. This gives the protein CASSWTPLGLSTNEKLFF.

The CDR3 DNA reads as TGCGCCAGCAGGGGGGCTGGGGCCAACGTCCTGACTTTC. Encoded protein: CASRGAGANVLTF. The chain combines TRBV10-2 with TRBJ2-6; D may match TRBD1 or TRBD2 (5 bases each). Trimming took 6 bases from V and 2 from J, leaving 5 bases between them. This CDR3 spans 13 amino acids. The germline V gene has CDR1 WSHSY and CDR2 SAAADI.

The CDR3 loop is CASRDTGGNSPLHF. The CDR3 DNA reads as TGTGCCAGCAGAGATACAGGGGGAAATTCACCCCTCCACTTT. The chain combines TRBV2 with TRBJ1-6, with 8 bases lining up with TRBD1. The CDR3 runs 14 residues. Germline lookup yields CDR1 SNHLY and CDR2 FYNNEI. With 6 bases clipped from V and 7 bases from J, the junction kept 5 bases outside the gene matches.

The gene calls are TRBV11-1 and TRBJ1-2; 10 bases fit TRBD1. CDR3 length: 13 amino acids. Germline CDR1 is SGHAT and CDR2 is FQDESV (reference sequence). V was clipped by 1 base and J by 8 bases; unmatched bases: 1. The CDR3, as DNA: TGTGCCAGCAGCTTAGAGACAGGGGGCGGCTACACCTTC. Translation gives CASSLETGGGYTF.

The V call is TRBV5-1, the J call TRBJ2-2; TRBD2 matches 7 bases. This CDR3 has 16 residues. From germline, CDR1 is SGHRS and CDR2 YFSETQ. Trimming cost V 5 bases and J 2 bases; bases outside gene matches: 9. Here the CDR3 reads CASRAVLAGNTGELFF. As DNA, the CDR3 is TGCGCCAGCAGAGCCGTTTTAGCGGGCAACACCGGGGAGCTGTTTTTT.

The chain employs TRBV29-1 and TRBJ2-1; 8 nucleotides align to TRBD2. The CDR3 is 13 amino acids. Per the germline V gene, CDR1 is SQVTM and CDR2 is ANQGSEA. V lost 6 bases and J lost 2; bases outside the gene matches: 3. The CDR3 loop is CSVRAGAYNEQFF. CDR3 nucleotide sequence: TGCAGCGTCCGAGCGGGGGCCTACAATGAGCAGTTCTTC.